Presented here are 20 T cell receptor beta chains from one specimen sequenced in a study of T cell repertoires in cytomegalovirus infection. MiXCR was run by TCRdb on the reads, yielding one entry per CDR3 protein. The table includes roughly 630,000 distinct CDR3 sequences, approximately 24% detected once. The sample was CD8+ T cells from PBMCs. These receptors were taken from a human donor in good health (CMV status not recorded). Some clones in this sample may be carry-over from other donors' samples.

This clonotype appeared many times. The genes are TRBV27 and TRBJ2-5; TRBD1 aligns across 12 bases. V trimming: 4 bases; J trimming: 4 bases; junction bases outside the gene matches: 7. The V gene's germline CDR1 is MNHEY and CDR2 SMNVEV (reference sequence). The CDR3 totals 16 residues. The CDR3 spells CASSSTGTGGGETQYF. In DNA, the CDR3 is TGTGCCAGCAGTTCCACTGGGACAGGGGGCGGAGAGACCCAGTACTTC.

V and J are TRBV4-1 and TRBJ2-7; TRBD1 agrees at 12 bases. The CDR3 loop spans 14 amino acids. The germline V gene has CDR1 MGHRA and CDR2 YSYEKL. V was pared by 5 bases and J by 7 bases, with 6 bases of the junction left unmatched. The CDR3 coding sequence is TGCGCCAGCAGCGCGGGACAGGGGGCTTTTGAGCAGTACTTC. Translated: CASSAGQGAFEQYF.

This clonotype appeared a few times. V gene TRBV7-9 combines with J gene TRBJ1-2; 9 bases map to TRBD1. Germline trimming cut 3 bases from V and 7 bases from J; bases unmatched to any gene: 6. Looked up from germline, CDR1 is SEHNR and CDR2 is FQNEAQ (reference sequence). The CDR3 contains 14 residues. The CDR3 region has the DNA TGTGCCAGCAGCTTGTCCGGGACAGGGACTGGCTACACCTTC. Its translation is CASSLSGTGTGYTF.

V is TRBV7-9 and J is TRBJ2-3; 10 bases agree with TRBD2. The CDR3 contains 16 residues. In germline, CDR1 is SEHNR, CDR2 FQNEAQ (reference sequence). Trimming took 5 bases from V and 1 from J; bases not matched to a gene: 6. CDR3 amino acids: CASSRLTSGGTDTQYF. In DNA, the CDR3 is TGTGCCAGCAGCAGATTAACTAGCGGGGGCACAGATACGCAGTATTTT.

V gene TRBV12-3 or TRBV12-4 combines with J gene TRBJ2-2, with a weak D call TRBD2 (6 bases). The CDR3 has 15 residues. Between the trimmed V and J ends, which lost 2 bases and 2 bases, there was a span of 9 bases. The CDR3 region has the DNA TGTGCCAGCAGTTTATCGGGGGTTAACACCGGGGAGCTGTTTTTT. Its protein product is CASSLSGVNTGELFF.

This clonotype was seen only a few times. The rearrangement joins TRBV6-1 to TRBJ1-2, with 9 bases matching TRBD1. There are 16 residues in the CDR3. The V segment lost 5 bases and the J segment 7 bases; nucleotides outside the gene matches: 14. Per the germline V gene, CDR1 is MNHNS and CDR2 is SASEGT. Here the CDR3 reads CASSYIGTGRIFGYTF. The CDR3 DNA follows: TGTGCCAGCAGTTACATAGGGACAGGGCGAATATTTGGCTACACCTTC.

This sequence joins TRBV28 and TRBJ2-1; D is unresolved. V shed 5 bases and J shed 5 bases, with 16 bases lying between them. CDR3 length equals 15 residues. Germline CDR1 MDHEN, CDR2 SYDVKM. The CDR3 reads CASSPDLKSHNEQFF. In DNA, the CDR3 is TGTGCCAGCAGTCCGGACCTAAAAAGCCACAATGAGCAGTTCTTC.

CDR3 sequence (DNA): TGTGCCAGCAGCCCCTCTGGAGTCTGGCAGTCCCAGCATTTT. This sequence encodes CASSPSGVWQSQHF. The rearrangement links TRBV7-4 to TRBJ1-5; D gene ambiguous. V lost 5 bases, J lost 11 bases, and 19 bases lay in between. The CDR3 runs to 14 residues. Germline values: CDR1 SGHVT, CDR2 SQSDAQ. Filled out from reference TRBV7-4 and TRBJ1-5, the complete variable domain reads GAGVSQSPRYKVAKRGRDVALRCDSISGHVTLYWYRQTLGQGSEVLTYSQSDAQRDKSGRPSGRFSAERPERSVSTLKIQRTEQGDSAVYLCASSPSGVWQSQHFGDGTRLSIL.

The rearrangement uses TRBV6-2 or TRBV6-3 and TRBJ2-7, with 14 bases matching TRBD2. The germline V gene encodes CDR1 MNHEY and CDR2 SVGEGT. The junction had 4 bases not matched to a gene; V was cut back by 6 bases and J by 3 bases. The CDR3 loop spans 15 amino acids. The CDR3: CASSSTSGGGYEQYF. DNA of the CDR3: TGTGCCAGCAGCTCGACTAGCGGGGGGGGCTACGAGCAGTACTTC.

Regarding this clonotype: A read error may be the cause here, since a much bigger clone is one base away. This rearrangement joins TRBV11-2 to TRBJ2-5; a weak D match, TRBD1 (5 bases). There are 16 residues in the CDR3. In germline, CDR1 is SGHAT, CDR2 FQNNGV. The CDR3 DNA reads TGTGCCAGCAGCCCCGGTACGACAGTCTTCCAAGAGACCCGGTACTTC. This encodes CASSPGTTVFQETRYF.

This clonotype has a count of ten or more. The V and J genes are TRBV7-9 and TRBJ1-5, with TRBD1 matching 7 bases. Germline V CDR1 and CDR2: SEHNR, FQNEAQ (reference sequence). The CDR3 totals 15 residues. J was trimmed by 4 bases and V by 3 bases; bases with no gene match: 6. CDR3 region: CASSLDRRQNQPQHF. The DNA of the CDR3 is TGTGCCAGCAGCTTGGACAGGAGGCAGAATCAGCCCCAGCATTTT. Full variable domain (remainder filled in from reference TRBV7-9 and TRBJ1-5): DTGVSQNPRHKITKRGQNVTFRCDPISEHNRLYWYRQTLGQGPEFLTYFQNEAQLEKSRLLSDRFSAERPKGSFSTLEIQRTEQGDSAMYLCASSLDRRQNQPQHFGDGTRLSIL.

This clonotype was observed a few times. Germline is not matched at one junction end, which may reflect a read error. This chain joins TRBV7-9 and TRBJ2-5; TRBD1 is a possible D gene (6 bases). CDR1 SEHNR and CDR2 FQNEAQ come from the germline V gene (reference sequence). The length of the CDR3 is 14 residues. CDR3 nucleotide sequence: TGTGCTAGCAGCCCACGGACAGCTCAAGAGACCCAGTACTTC. Amino acids: CASSPRTAQETQYF.

This clonotype was recorded at least ten times. The chain couples TRBV6-2 or TRBV6-3 to TRBJ1-5; 7 positions agree with TRBD1. From germline, CDR1 is MNHEY and CDR2 SVGEGT. J lost 2 bases, V lost 2 bases, and 3 bases had no gene match. CDR3 length equals 15 residues. Written as DNA, the CDR3 is TGTGCCAGCAGTTACAGGCAGGGGGGCAATCAGCCCCAGCATTTT. Protein product: CASSYRQGGNQPQHF.

The chain uses TRBV6-6 and TRBJ2-1; 8 bases map to TRBD2. Germline CDR1 is MNHNY and CDR2 is SVGAGI (reference sequence). There are 14 residues in the CDR3. J lost 12 bases, V lost 0 bases, and 7 bases had no gene match. The CDR3 DNA reads TGTGCCAGCAGTTACTCGTATAGCGGGGAAATGCAGTTCTTC. It translates to CASSYSYSGEMQFF.

For this clonotype: A much larger clone sits a single nucleotide away, making a read error possible. The V call is TRBV7-2, the J call TRBJ1-1; D is possibly TRBD1 (6 bases). CDR3 size: 17 residues. Germline V gives CDR1 SGHTA, CDR2 FQGNSA. Trimming took off 4 bases at V and 6 bases at J, with 24 bases between the two ends. DNA of the CDR3: TGTGCCAGCAGCTCGGGACATGCCAACGGAGCTAGGGCTGAAGCTTTCTTT. This gives the protein CASSSGHANGARAEAFF.

The V call is TRBV29-1, the J call TRBJ1-1; D gene uncertain. Germline CDR1 is SQVTM and CDR2 is ANQGSEA. This CDR3 is 13 amino acids long. The V end lost 7 bases, the J end lost 0 bases, and 12 bases lay between the germline ends. The CDR3 DNA reads TGCAGCGCAGCCCCCAGGATGAACACTGAAGCTTTCTTT. Amino acids: CSAAPRMNTEAFF.

This clonotype has ten or more counts. This chain uses TRBV7-6 with TRBJ2-1, with 14 bases identical to TRBD2. CDR1 is SGHVS, CDR2 FNYEAQ, per germline. CDR3 length: 16 amino acids. V shed 5 bases and J 7 bases; nucleotides not matched to a gene: 7. The CDR3 bases are TGTGCCAGCAGCCACCGACTAGCGGGGGGGCAGAATGAGCAGTTCTTC. Amino acids: CASSHRLAGGQNEQFF.

This clonotype showed up many times. The J gene is TRBJ2-1, the V gene TRBV6-6; tentative D call: TRBD2 (6 bases). CDR1 and CDR2 (germline): MNHNY, SVGAGI (reference sequence). V dropped 8 bases and J dropped 3 bases, with 14 bases sitting between them. This CDR3 region has 14 residues. The CDR3 DNA reads as TGTGCCAGCTCCGGGGGAGGAATCTACAATGAGCAGTTCTTC. It yields the protein CASSGGGIYNEQFF.

This clonotype was seen at least ten times. The rearrangement joins TRBV6-1 to TRBJ2-1, with no clear D. V dropped 2 bases and J dropped 8 bases, with 19 bases sitting between them. This CDR3 has 16 residues. Germline-derived CDR1 and CDR2 are MNHNS and SASEGT. CDR3 in DNA: TGTGCCAGCAGTGAACCTCCGGACCATCTTTGGGATGAGCAGTTCTTC. It yields the protein CASSEPPDHLWDEQFF.

The genes are TRBV14 and TRBJ1-2, with 8 nucleotides matching TRBD1. Germline values: CDR1 SGHDN, CDR2 FVKESK. V was clipped by 5 bases and J by 8 bases; unmatched bases: 13. The CDR3 runs 15 residues. DNA of the CDR3: TGTGCCAGCAGCATATACTCCCCAGGGGGCGACGGCTACACCTTC. It is translated as CASSIYSPGGDGYTF.